One TCR beta chain is described in this entry. This entry is derived from a study of technical replicates of blood from a few donors. V lost 7 bases, J lost 1 base, and 13 bases lay in between. CDR3 length equals 14 residues. The germline CDR1 and CDR2 sequences are MDHEN and SYDVKM. Profiled with immunoSEQ multiplex PCR; TCRdb holds only in-frame clones, not every one. The sample has 65,000 to 90,000 clones, almost 99% seen once. The sequencing sample was made of T cells isolated from PBMCs. The J gene is TRBJ1-1, the V gene TRBV28; D is perhaps TRBD1 (5 bases). The clonotype originates from a human donor in good health. The chain's CDR3 is CASTLRQTNTEAFF. The CDR3 DNA reads as TGTGCCAGCACCCTAAGACAGACGAACACTGAAGCTTTCTTT.